This T cell receptor beta chain was sequenced in a study of T cells in Graves' hyperthyroidism and ophthalmopathy. Whole-study findings and limits: Most thyroid-expanded clonotypes above 0.001 were also found in blood. It was a median approximately six months before onset that the model predicted ophthalmopathy.

CDR1 and CDR2 from the germline V gene are SGHTA and FQGTGA. Trimming took 3 bases from V and 8 from J, leaving 16 bases between them. There are 14 residues in the CDR3. This clonotype showed up many times. The antigen remains unidentified. It was RNA transcripts that yielded the amplified TCR beta CDR3 regions. A first-round RT-PCR of the TCR CDR3 used the HTBI primer set. Using its own MiXCR run on the multiplex PCR reads, TCRdb lists one record per CDR3 protein. This table holds 350,000 to 400,000 distinct CDR3 sequences, about 20% found once. Exclusion of patients followed from uncontrolled infection, other autoimmune disease, pregnancy or lactation. Around 10 ml of fresh peripheral blood supplied the PBMCs.

The sequence was obtained from a woman aged 18-29 years with Graves' hyperthyroidism. The chain links TRBV7-3 to TRBJ1-1; D is unclear. Sequenced material: blood. CDR3 nucleotides: TGTGCCAGCAGCTTCTCCTCCGGGTCTGGGGAAGCTTTCTTT. The encoded protein is CASSFSSGSGEAFF.